The TCR beta chain described here comes from a study of naive and memory T cell subsets. General observations from the study: A few larger clonotypes appeared in naive repertoires, especially CD8, possibly memory cells re-expressing CD45RA. Expression changes during T cell differentiation may affect RNA-based TCR counts.

This CDR3 has 16 amino acids. With V trimmed by 6 bases and J by 1 base, 11 bases remained unmatched. CDR1 is MNHEY, CDR2 SVGAGI, per germline. On this clonotype itself: Its antigen remains unknown.

An equimolar mix of two oligonucleotides served as the beta constant-region primer for TRBC1 and TRBC2. Nested alpha and beta constant-region primers with the SP2 primer drove four PCR rounds on ligated cDNA. TCRdb re-called the UMI-ligation and nested PCR reads through MiXCR, storing one row per CDR3 protein. The sample lists roughly 140,000 distinct CDR3 sequences; about a fifth were seen once. The chain combines TRBV6-5 with TRBJ1-1; 7 bases are a match to TRBD1. Sequenced material: naive CD8+ T cells from blood. The TCR originated in a human donor in good health. The CDR3 sequence: CASSHPRQGPNTEAFF. CDR3 DNA sequence: TGTGCCAGCAGCCACCCTCGACAGGGTCCGAACACTGAAGCTTTCTTT.